This TCR beta chain came from a study of lymphopenia after photon versus proton radiotherapy. Trimming took off 5 bases at V and 7 bases at J, with 9 bases between the two ends. The CDR3 is 12 residues long. Germline values: CDR1 SEHNR, CDR2 FQNEAQ (reference sequence). Concerning this clone: Its antigen is unknown.

Findings of the study overall: After lymphocyte nadir, photon-treated repertoires showed oligoclonal expansion, especially CD8+ Temra. Post-nadir TCR diversity decline inversely tracked overall survival among those who died.

Clones were sequenced by immunoSEQ multiplex PCR, and TCRdb holds only the in-frame ones, with some missing. This sample has around 63,000 clones, with about nine tenths found just once. This receptor was identified in a man older than 75 with esophageal cancer. The input for sequencing was peripheral blood, taken from a patient treated with proton-based radiotherapy. The V and J genes are TRBV7-9 and TRBJ1-3; D call uncertain. For the CDR3, the DNA is TGTGCCAGCAGCCGTCCGGAGAACACCATATATTTT. Amino acids: CASSRPENTIYF.